Listed here are 14 T cell receptor beta chains from one sample, sequenced in a study of PD-L1 blockade in urothelial cancer. Repertoires were generated with immunoSEQ multiplex PCR, while TCRdb's copy carries only in-frame clones and drops some. The data hold 130,000 or so clones, with about four fifths observed a single time. Indicated time point: pretreatment peripheral blood. This specimen consisted of PBMCs, obtained around atezolizumab (anti-PD-L1) treatment. The origin of the receptors is a man aged 45-65 years with urothelial cancer.

This clone was counted once. CDR3 in DNA: TGTGCCATCAGAGAACCGGGACAGGGAGGGGAGACCCAGTACTTC. It specifies CAIREPGQGGETQYF. The genes are TRBV10-3 and TRBJ2-5, with TRBD1 matching 9 bases. This CDR3 has 15 residues. Germline values: CDR1 ENHRY, CDR2 SYGVKD. Trimming cost V 6 bases and J 5 bases; bases outside gene matches: 10.

This chain joins TRBV5-6 and TRBJ2-1; TRBD1 aligns across 7 bases. Germline CDR1 reads SGHDT; CDR2 reads YYEEEE. The CDR3 is made up of 18 amino acids. V dropped 2 bases and J dropped 2; count of bases not matched to a gene: 13. CDR3 nucleotides: TGTGCCAGCAGCTTTGATTTCGGGACAGTTATTGCCTACAATGAGCAGTTCTTC. Residues: CASSFDFGTVIAYNEQFF.

V is TRBV28 and J is TRBJ2-7; tentative D call: TRBD1 (6 bases). Trimming stripped 4 bases from V and 2 bases from J, with 18 bases between. CDR3 length: 16 residues. Germline lookup yields CDR1 MDHEN and CDR2 SYDVKM. As DNA, the CDR3 is TGTGCCAGCAGTTCTCGTTGGGGGCGCCCCACCTACGAGCAGTACTTC. Translated: CASSSRWGRPTYEQYF.

This chain uses TRBV28 with TRBJ2-7; 9 bases map to TRBD1. This CDR3 is built from 15 residues. Germline lookup yields CDR1 MDHEN and CDR2 SYDVKM. The V segment lost 4 bases and the J segment 1 base; nucleotides outside the gene matches: 5. The CDR3: CASSYTGGISYEQYF. The CDR3 DNA sequence: TGTGCCAGCAGTTATACAGGGGGCATTTCCTACGAGCAGTACTTC.

This chain connects TRBV30 to TRBJ2-1; 9 bases align to TRBD1. The V gene's germline CDR1 is GTSNPN and CDR2 SVGIG (reference sequence). Germline trimming cut 5 bases from V and 7 bases from J; bases unmatched to any gene: 6. This CDR3 contains 13 residues. The CDR3 nucleotides are TGTGCCTGGGACAGGGGGGTTTTTAATGAGCAGTTCTTC. Amino acids: CAWDRGVFNEQFF.

V gene TRBV28 combines with J gene TRBJ2-2, with 7 bases matching TRBD1. Germline CDR1 and CDR2: MDHEN and SYDVKM. V shed 8 bases, J shed 1 base, and the junction held 4 bases outside the gene matches. The CDR3 covers 14 residues. The CDR3 coding sequence is TGTGCCAGCCAGAGGACAGGGAACACCGGGGAGCTGTTTTTT. This encodes CASQRTGNTGELFF.

V and J are TRBV30 and TRBJ2-5; D is unresolved. V was shortened by 3 bases and J by 5 bases, with 13 bases between the two germline ends. The CDR3 totals 13 residues. Germline loops: CDR1 GTSNPN, CDR2 SVGIG (reference sequence). The DNA for the CDR3 is TGTGCCTGGAGCTCGTCCGCCAGGGAGACCCAGTACTTC. Protein sequence: CAWSSSARETQYF. Looking up the rest from reference TRBV30 and TRBJ2-5 gives the full variable domain: SQTIHQWPATLVQPVGSPLSLECTVEGTSNPNLYWYRQAAGRGLQLLFYSVGIGQISSEVPQNLSASRPQDRQFILSSKKLLLSDSGFYLCAWSSSARETQYFGPGTRLLVL.

V gene TRBV19 combines with J gene TRBJ1-6; no reliable D call. This CDR3 is 14 amino acids long. Germline V gene sequence: CDR1 LNHDA, CDR2 SQIVND (reference sequence). The ends were cut back, 3 bases at V and 14 bases at J, with 17 bases in the middle. The CDR3: CASSILSGYETLHF. The CDR3 nucleotides read TGTGCCAGTAGTATCCTATCGGGATACGAGACCCTCCACTTT.

The CDR3 coding sequence is TGTGCCAGCAGTCGACAACCGGGACAGGGACTCGAAAAACTGTTTTTT. Translation gives CASSRQPGQGLEKLFF. This chain links TRBV27 with TRBJ1-4; 9 bases map to TRBD1. Germline CDR1 reads MNHEY; CDR2 reads SMNVEV (reference sequence). V trimming: 5 bases; J trimming: 8 bases; junction bases outside the gene matches: 12. The CDR3 is made up of 16 amino acids.

The chain links TRBV7-9 to TRBJ2-3; 7 bases agree with TRBD2. Unmatched junction bases numbered 7, after V lost 3 bases and J lost 4 bases. The germline V gene has CDR1 SEHNR and CDR2 FQNEAQ (reference sequence). The CDR3 extends over 15 amino acids. CDR3 bases: TGTGCCAGCAGCTTCGGCGCGGGAGAGTCAGATACGCAGTATTTT. This sequence encodes CASSFGAGESDTQYF.

The CDR3 loop is CASSQYVTASYEQYF. Written as DNA, the CDR3 is TGTGCCAGCAGCCAATACGTAACAGCCTCCTACGAGCAGTACTTC. The chain carries TRBV16 and TRBJ2-7; D not certain. This CDR3 is 15 amino acids long. CDR1 is KGHSY, CDR2 FQNENV, per germline. The germline V and J ends were trimmed by 1 base and 0 bases, with 10 bases remaining between them.

V gene TRBV7-3 combines with J gene TRBJ1-2; no firm D call. V lost 5 bases and J 5 bases, leaving 33 bases between the germline ends. This CDR3 contains 20 residues. Per germline, CDR1 SGHTA and CDR2 FQGTGA. CDR3 sequence reads: CASSLQPLRGTTARSYGYTF. DNA of the CDR3: TGTGCCAGCAGCCTCCAGCCTTTACGTGGCACAACGGCTCGGAGTTATGGCTACACCTTC.

V and J are TRBV2 and TRBJ2-7; D possibly corresponds to TRBD2 (5 bases). With 7 bases removed from V and 1 base from J, the gap between germline ends came to 11 bases. Germline CDR1 is SNHLY and CDR2 is FYNNEI. This CDR3 spans 13 amino acids. CDR3 residues: CASMRTLSYEQYF. The CDR3 DNA sequence: TGTGCCAGCATGAGGACTCTTTCCTACGAGCAGTACTTC.

The rearrangement joins TRBV18 to TRBJ2-3; TRBD1 is a possible D gene (5 bases). Germline values: CDR1 KGHSH, CDR2 LQKENI. Trimming removed 3 bases from V and 5 bases from J, with 12 bases in between. The CDR3 has 14 residues. CDR3 amino acids: CASSPRQDKDTQYF. The CDR3 region has the DNA TGTGCCAGCTCACCTCGGCAGGACAAAGATACGCAGTATTTT.